A single sample gave rise to the 20 T cell receptor beta chains below, sequenced in a study of PD-1 blockade in classical Hodgkin lymphoma. All the patients suffered relapse after autologous stem cell transplantation, and brentuximab vedotin exposure differed. The protocol was immunoSEQ multiplex PCR, while the TCRdb copy is restricted to in-frame clones and leaves out a portion. The sample yields around 99,000 clones, roughly 76% seen once. The input for sequencing was peripheral blood mononuclear cells (PBMCs), taken before the second cycle of nivolumab. The receptors shown here come from a human donor with classical Hodgkin lymphoma.

This chain joins TRBV6-6 and TRBJ2-2; 9 nucleotides agree with TRBD2. The CDR3 contains 15 residues. CDR1 is MNHNY, CDR2 SVGAGI, per germline (reference sequence). After removal of 7 bases from V and 2 bases from J, the junction contained 5 bases not matched to a gene. CDR3 in DNA: TGTGCCAGCAAAAGGACTAGCGTTAACACCGGGGAGCTGTTTTTT. As protein: CASKRTSVNTGELFF.

For the CDR3, the DNA is TGTGCCTGGAGCGGACTGCTTGGGGGGGGGACCCAGTACTTC. Protein sequence: CAWSGLLGGGTQYF. The rearrangement joins TRBV30 to TRBJ2-5; 7 bases match TRBD2. J gave up 7 bases and V 3 bases, and 11 bases lay outside the gene matches. This CDR3 region has 14 residues. Germline V gene lookup returns CDR1 GTSNPN and CDR2 SVGIG (reference sequence).

The J gene is TRBJ2-5, the V gene TRBV5-4; 9 nucleotides agree with TRBD2. V lost 4 bases, J lost 5 bases, and 12 bases stayed unmatched. The CDR3 runs to 16 residues. Germline values: CDR1 SGHNT, CDR2 YYREEE (reference sequence). CDR3: CASSAAGTSRRETQYF. CDR3 in DNA: TGTGCCAGCAGCGCCGCCGGGACTAGCAGGAGGGAGACCCAGTACTTC.

This clone showed up just a few times. The chain employs TRBV9 and TRBJ2-3; 9 nucleotides line up with TRBD2. J was trimmed by 3 bases and V by 4 bases; bases with no gene match: 9. Germline values: CDR1 SGDLS, CDR2 YYNGEE. The CDR3 is 16 amino acids. The CDR3 region is CASSLIAGDQTDTQYF. The CDR3 DNA sequence: TGTGCCAGCAGCTTAATAGCGGGAGATCAGACAGATACGCAGTATTTT. Looking up the rest from reference TRBV9 and TRBJ2-3 gives the full variable domain: DSGVTQTPKHLITATGQRVTLRCSPRSGDLSVYWYQQSLDQGLQFLIQYYNGEERAKGNILERFSAQQFPDLHSELNLSSLELGDSALYFCASSLIAGDQTDTQYFGPGTRLTVL.

V and J are TRBV28 and TRBJ1-2; TRBD1 aligns across 7 bases. CDR1 is MDHEN and CDR2 is SYDVKM in the germline V gene. The V gene end was trimmed by 2 bases and the J gene end by 5 bases; junction bases not matched to a gene: 8. This CDR3 spans 15 amino acids. The CDR3 spells CASSLTSRGRYGYTF. CDR3 DNA: TGTGCCAGCAGTTTAACGAGTAGGGGGCGATATGGCTACACCTTC.

The chain joins TRBV28 to TRBJ1-1, with D unresolved. The V end lost 5 bases, the J end lost 4 bases, and 11 bases lay between the germline ends. This CDR3 is 13 amino acids long. Germline V gene sequence: CDR1 MDHEN, CDR2 SYDVKM. Here the CDR3 reads CASSPPAGTEAFF. The CDR3 nucleotides read TGTGCCAGCAGTCCCCCCGCCGGCACTGAAGCTTTCTTT.

The chain's CDR3 is CASSPGQGWIYGYTF. The CDR3 coding sequence is TGTGCCAGCAGCCCGGGACAAGGATGGATCTATGGCTACACCTTC. The genes are TRBV14 and TRBJ1-2, with a weak D call TRBD1 (6 bases). The CDR3 extends over 15 amino acids. Germline CDR1 and CDR2: SGHDN and FVKESK. Between the trimmed V and J ends, which lost 4 bases and 4 bases, there was a span of 16 bases.

This sequence joins TRBV6-5 and TRBJ1-4, with D possibly TRBD1 on 6 matching bases. In germline, CDR1 is MNHEY, CDR2 SVGAGI. The V gene lost 2 bases and the J gene lost 3 bases, with 10 bases spanning the gap. The CDR3 is 15 residues long. The DNA for the CDR3 is TGTGCCAGCAGTTACCTGACAGGCCCTAATGAAAAACTGTTTTTT. This gives the protein CASSYLTGPNEKLFF.

This chain links TRBV28 with TRBJ1-3; D is perhaps TRBD1 (6 bases). The CDR3 is made up of 17 amino acids. The germline CDR1 and CDR2 sequences are MDHEN and SYDVKM. Trimming removed 5 bases at V and 3 bases at J, with 20 bases between. The CDR3 nucleotides are TGTGCCAGCAGTCTGGCTGAGCGCAGGGGAGATGGAAACACCATATATTTT. This codes for CASSLAERRGDGNTIYF.

This rearrangement joins TRBV11-1 to TRBJ2-5, with 9 bases fitting TRBD1. V was clipped by 0 bases and J by 2 bases; unmatched bases: 7. Germline lookup yields CDR1 SGHAT and CDR2 FQDESV (reference sequence). The CDR3 has 17 residues. CDR3 DNA: TGTGCCAGCAGCTTAGCCGCCGGGACAGGGTGGCAAGAGACCCAGTACTTC. Its protein product is CASSLAAGTGWQETQYF.

This clone was seen more than once but under ten times. The chain links TRBV27 to TRBJ2-7; D is possibly TRBD2 (6 bases). V was cut by 6 bases and J by 1 base, with 16 bases left in between. Germline-derived CDR1 and CDR2 are MNHEY and SMNVEV (reference sequence). The CDR3 consists of 15 residues. CDR3 sequence (DNA): TGTGCCAGCAGGGGTAGCGGATTACGTTCCTACGAGCAGTACTTC. Translation: CASRGSGLRSYEQYF.

This chain uses TRBV6-5 with TRBJ1-5; D is possibly TRBD1 (5 bases). This CDR3 comprises 13 residues. Trimming removed 6 bases from V and 12 bases from J, with 18 bases in between. Germline lookup yields CDR1 MNHEY and CDR2 SVGAGI. CDR3 protein: CASSPNTGAVQHF. The CDR3 nucleotides read TGTGCCAGCAGCCCAAACACAGGAGCTGTCCAGCATTTT.

The chain recombines TRBV5-4 with TRBJ1-3, with a possible D match to TRBD1 (6 bases). Germline CDR1 SGHNT, CDR2 YYREEE (reference sequence). CDR3 length: 13 amino acids. V dropped 10 bases and J dropped 9 bases, with 20 bases sitting between them. DNA of the CDR3: TGTGCCTCAGGGGCGGCCGCTGGCGGCACCATATATTTT. The encoded protein is CASGAAAGGTIYF.

The sample holds one count of this clone. The chain joins TRBV10-3 to TRBJ2-2, with 7 bases lining up with TRBD2. CDR3 length: 17 amino acids. Germline loops: CDR1 ENHRY, CDR2 SYGVKD. Trimming at V came to 0 bases and at J to 1 base, leaving 5 bases not matched to a gene. CDR3 protein: CAISESGGGRNTGELFF. CDR3 nucleotide sequence: TGTGCCATCAGTGAGTCAGGAGGCGGGAGGAACACCGGGGAGCTGTTTTTT.

This clone was found once. The rearrangement uses TRBV7-7 and TRBJ2-5; 9 nucleotides match TRBD1. CDR1 and CDR2 from the germline V gene are SSHAT and FNYEAQ (reference sequence). CDR3 length equals 15 residues. After removal of 3 bases from V and 5 bases from J, the junction contained 7 bases not matched to a gene. For the CDR3, the DNA is TGTGCCAGCAGCTTGGGGACAGGGTCTACCGAGACCCAGTACTTC. This translates into CASSLGTGSTETQYF.

Only a few counts were recorded for this clone. The CDR3 nucleotides read TGTGCCAGCAACGGACTAGCGGGGAACACAGATACGCAGTATTTT. Protein sequence: CASNGLAGNTDTQYF. The V and J genes are TRBV9 and TRBJ2-3; 12 positions match TRBD2. V shed 6 bases and J 2 bases; nucleotides not matched to a gene: 4. This CDR3 is 15 amino acids long. CDR1 SGDLS and CDR2 YYNGEE come from the germline V gene.

This rearrangement joins TRBV7-2 to TRBJ1-1; D is possibly TRBD1 (6 bases). This CDR3 contains 14 residues. Germline lookup yields CDR1 SGHTA and CDR2 FQGNSA. Trimming removed 2 bases at V and 1 base at J, with 8 bases between. For the CDR3, the DNA is TGTGCCAGCAGCTTACTACAGGGGAACACTGAAGCTTTCTTT. Amino acids: CASSLLQGNTEAFF.

J is TRBJ1-3 and V is TRBV28; D is undetermined. Trimming stripped 8 bases from V and 4 bases from J, with 12 bases between. Germline values: CDR1 MDHEN, CDR2 SYDVKM. The CDR3 loop spans 13 amino acids. The CDR3: CASSRFSGNTIYF. Here the CDR3 DNA reads TGTGCCAGCTCAAGGTTTTCCGGAAACACCATATATTTT.

This clone has more than one count but fewer than ten. V gene TRBV7-3 combines with J gene TRBJ1-2; D is ambiguous. Trimming removed 1 base at V and 6 bases at J, with 18 bases between. This CDR3 comprises 16 residues. Germline CDR1 reads SGHTA; CDR2 reads FQGTGA. DNA of the CDR3: TGTGCCAGCAGCTTAAGCCCAAGCGGCTCCGTTCATGGCTACACCTTC. This codes for CASSLSPSGSVHGYTF.

This chain joins TRBV28 and TRBJ2-7; possible D gene TRBD1, 6 bases. From germline, CDR1 is MDHEN and CDR2 SYDVKM. The CDR3 is made up of 14 amino acids. V lost 5 bases to trimming and J lost 5 bases, with 16 bases between them. The CDR3 nucleotides read TGTGCCAGCAGTCTCCCGGGACAATGGAACGAGCAGTACTTC. It translates to CASSLPGQWNEQYF.